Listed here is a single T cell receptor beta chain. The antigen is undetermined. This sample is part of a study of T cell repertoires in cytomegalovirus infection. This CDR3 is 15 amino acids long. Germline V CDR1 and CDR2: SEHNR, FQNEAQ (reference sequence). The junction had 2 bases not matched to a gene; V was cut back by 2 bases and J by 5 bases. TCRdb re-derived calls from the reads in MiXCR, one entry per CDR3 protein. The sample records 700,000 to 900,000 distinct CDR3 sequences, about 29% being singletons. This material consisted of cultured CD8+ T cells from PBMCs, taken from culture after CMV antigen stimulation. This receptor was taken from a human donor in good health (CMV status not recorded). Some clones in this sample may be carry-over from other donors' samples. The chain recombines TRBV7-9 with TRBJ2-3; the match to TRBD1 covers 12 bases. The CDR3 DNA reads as TGTGCCAGCAGCTTACGGGACAGGGGGCAAGATACGCAGTATTTT. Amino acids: CASSLRDRGQDTQYF.